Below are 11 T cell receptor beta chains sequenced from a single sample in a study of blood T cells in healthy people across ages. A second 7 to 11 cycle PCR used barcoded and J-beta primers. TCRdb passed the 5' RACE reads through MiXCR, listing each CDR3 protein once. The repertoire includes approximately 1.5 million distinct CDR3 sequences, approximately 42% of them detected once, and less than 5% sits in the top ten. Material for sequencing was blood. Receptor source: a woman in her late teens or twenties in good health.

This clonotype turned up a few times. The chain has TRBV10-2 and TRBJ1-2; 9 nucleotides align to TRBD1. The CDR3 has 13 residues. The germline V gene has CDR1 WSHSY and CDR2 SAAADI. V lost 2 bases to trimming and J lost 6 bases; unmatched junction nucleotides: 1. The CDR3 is CASSEDRGNGYTF. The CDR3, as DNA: TGCGCCAGCAGTGAGGACAGGGGGAATGGCTACACCTTC.

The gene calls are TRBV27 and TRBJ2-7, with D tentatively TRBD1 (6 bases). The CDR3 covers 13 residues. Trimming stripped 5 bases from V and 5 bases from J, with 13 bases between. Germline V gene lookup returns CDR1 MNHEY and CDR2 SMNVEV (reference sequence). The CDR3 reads CASSVQGGNEQYF. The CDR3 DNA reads TGTGCCAGCAGTGTACAGGGTGGGAACGAGCAGTACTTC.

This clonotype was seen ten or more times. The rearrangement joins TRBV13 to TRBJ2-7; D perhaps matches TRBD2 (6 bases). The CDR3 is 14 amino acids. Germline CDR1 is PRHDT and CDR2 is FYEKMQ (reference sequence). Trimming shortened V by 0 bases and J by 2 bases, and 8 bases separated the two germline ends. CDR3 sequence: CASSLGWGAYEQYF. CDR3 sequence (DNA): TGTGCCAGCAGCTTAGGATGGGGGGCCTACGAGCAGTACTTC.

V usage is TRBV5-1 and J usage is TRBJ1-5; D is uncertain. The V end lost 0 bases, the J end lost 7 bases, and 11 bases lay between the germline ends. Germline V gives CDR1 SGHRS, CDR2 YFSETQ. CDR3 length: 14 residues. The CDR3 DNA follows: TGCGCCAGCAGCTTGGCAGGTTTTGACCAGCCCCAGCATTTT. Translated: CASSLAGFDQPQHF.

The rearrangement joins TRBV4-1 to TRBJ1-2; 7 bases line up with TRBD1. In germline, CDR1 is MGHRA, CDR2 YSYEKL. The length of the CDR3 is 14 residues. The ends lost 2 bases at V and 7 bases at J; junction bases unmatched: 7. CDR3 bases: TGCGCCAGCAGCCAACAATCACAGGGGATTGGCTACACCTTC. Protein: CASSQQSQGIGYTF.

CDR3 amino acids: CASSYSLAGTQETQYF. CDR3 sequence (DNA): TGTGCCAGCAGTTACTCCCTAGCGGGGACTCAAGAGACCCAGTACTTC. The rearrangement joins TRBV6-2 or TRBV6-3 to TRBJ2-5, with 9 bases fitting TRBD2. Germline loops: CDR1 MNHEY, CDR2 SVGEGT. V shed 0 bases, J shed 2 bases, and the junction held 4 bases outside the gene matches. This CDR3 comprises 16 residues.

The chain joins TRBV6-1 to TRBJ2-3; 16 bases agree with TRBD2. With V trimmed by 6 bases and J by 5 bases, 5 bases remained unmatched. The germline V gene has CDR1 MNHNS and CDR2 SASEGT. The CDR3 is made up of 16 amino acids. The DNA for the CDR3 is TGTGCCAGCAGACCGGGACTAGCGGGGGGGCAAGATACGCAGTATTTT. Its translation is CASRPGLAGGQDTQYF.

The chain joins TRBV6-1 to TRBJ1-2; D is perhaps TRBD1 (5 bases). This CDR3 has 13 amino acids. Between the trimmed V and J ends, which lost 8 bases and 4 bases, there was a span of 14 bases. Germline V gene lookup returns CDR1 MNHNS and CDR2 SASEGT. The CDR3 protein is CASGTDGGYGYTF. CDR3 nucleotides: TGTGCCAGCGGGACTGACGGAGGCTATGGCTACACCTTC.

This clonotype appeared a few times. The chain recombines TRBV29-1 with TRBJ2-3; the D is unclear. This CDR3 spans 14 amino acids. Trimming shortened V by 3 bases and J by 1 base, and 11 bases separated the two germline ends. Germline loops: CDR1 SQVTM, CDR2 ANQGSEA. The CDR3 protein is CSVDTPWGTDTQYF. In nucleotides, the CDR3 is TGCAGCGTTGATACACCGTGGGGCACAGATACGCAGTATTTT.

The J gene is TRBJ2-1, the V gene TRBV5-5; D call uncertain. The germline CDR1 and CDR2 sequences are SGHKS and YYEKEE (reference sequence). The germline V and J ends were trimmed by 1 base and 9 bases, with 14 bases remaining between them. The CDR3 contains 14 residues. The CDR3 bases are TGTGCCAGCAGCTTGAGGCGTCGCGAGAGTGAGCAGTTCTTC. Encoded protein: CASSLRRRESEQFF.

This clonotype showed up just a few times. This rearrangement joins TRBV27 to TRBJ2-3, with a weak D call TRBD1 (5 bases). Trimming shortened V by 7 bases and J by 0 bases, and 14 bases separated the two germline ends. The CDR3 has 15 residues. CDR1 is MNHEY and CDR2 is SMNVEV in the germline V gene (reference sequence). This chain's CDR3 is CASIAGNPSTDTQYF. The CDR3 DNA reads TGTGCCAGCATTGCAGGGAACCCTAGCACAGATACGCAGTATTTT.